The source of this T cell receptor beta chain is a study of T cells in localized non-small cell lung cancer. Points from the study as a whole: Median 57 top-100 tumor clones were shared with paired adjacent lung. Longer survival (overall) was linked to higher T cell density in blood. Uninvolved adjacent lung had higher T cell clonality than tumor and all other tissues.

The germline V and J ends were trimmed by 3 bases and 5 bases, with 4 bases remaining between them. Germline CDR1 is SGHAT and CDR2 is FQNNGV. The CDR3 covers 11 residues. Data came from immunoSEQ multiplex PCR; TCRdb stores just in-frame clones and leaves some out. The data show over 65,000 clones, with approximately 88% seen just once and under 1.5% held by the top ten. As concerns this clone: Its antigen is currently unknown.

The gene calls are TRBV11-2 and TRBJ2-5; the D is unclear. This TCR came from a female donor of 60 years or more with stage I lung adenocarcinoma. The material sequenced was peripheral blood, taken before any cancer treatment. The CDR3 nucleotides are TGTGCCAGCAGCTTTTGGGAGACCCAGTACTTC. Amino acids: CASSFWETQYF.